This T cell receptor (beta chain) is from a study of T cell repertoires in cytomegalovirus infection (dated by TCRdb to about 2019). With respect to the entire study: Peptide stimulations targeted recently identified HLA-C-restricted CMV epitopes, whose presentation resists viral immunomodulation, together with well-studied HLA-B-restricted epitopes. Donor HLA type was relevant to the analysis, because carriage of CMV infection together with the matching HLA type was indicated by public TCR beta signatures.

Sequencing used an Illumina HiSeq 1500. TCRdb handled the public reads itself, with Q25 trimming in fastp and clone calling in MiXCR, and kept productive beta chains. Rows with a matching CDR3 protein are joined into one entry that keeps the most common DNA and genes. This sample gives hundreds of thousands of distinct CDR3 sequences in total; almost 30% of them show up just once. The biggest ten clones account for approximately 20% of the sample. Summary of the overall study and its limitations: The ex vivo response was dominated by HLA-C-restricted CMV-specific TCR beta clonotypes, which also provided the single most frequent clonotype in two of eight donors. In both this cohort and an independent cohort of 300 to 450 donors, the cumulative frequency of public TCR beta family members distinguished carriers of CMV infection plus the relevant HLA type.

Explained via the paper, the treatment or condition label denotes: in vitro stimulation with specific CMV peptide epitopes to enrich CMV-specific T cells. CDR1 and CDR2 are read off the germline V gene as SGHTA and FQGTGA. The CDR3 runs 15 amino acids, cysteine and phenylalanine included. Only CDR3 DNA remains: 45 bases, in frame from the first base. The V end gives up 5 bases and the J end 0 bases, leaving 5 bases in the junction not matched to a gene. Of note for this clonotype: The antigen it binds to is not known. No qualities accompany the bases; no much larger clone lies one base away.

The specimen was cultured PBMCs, collected from culture after CMV antigen stimulation. The V and J genes are TRBV7-3 and TRBJ1-2; 8 bases in the junction line up with TRBD1. The sequence came from a human donor in good health (CMV status not recorded). Some clones in this sample may be carry-over from other donors' samples. CDR3 sequence: CASSPGTGANYGYTF. The nucleotides are TGTGCCAGCAGCCCGGGGACAGGCGCTAACTATGGCTACACCTTC. The reference TRBV7-3 and TRBJ1-2 proteins fill in what lies around the CDR3, so the full variable domain reads GAGVSQTPSNKVTEKGKYVELRCDPISGHTALYWYRQSLGQGPEFLIYFQGTGAADDSGLPNDRFFAVRPEGSVSTLKIQRTERGDSAVYLCASSPGTGANYGYTFGSGTRLTVV.